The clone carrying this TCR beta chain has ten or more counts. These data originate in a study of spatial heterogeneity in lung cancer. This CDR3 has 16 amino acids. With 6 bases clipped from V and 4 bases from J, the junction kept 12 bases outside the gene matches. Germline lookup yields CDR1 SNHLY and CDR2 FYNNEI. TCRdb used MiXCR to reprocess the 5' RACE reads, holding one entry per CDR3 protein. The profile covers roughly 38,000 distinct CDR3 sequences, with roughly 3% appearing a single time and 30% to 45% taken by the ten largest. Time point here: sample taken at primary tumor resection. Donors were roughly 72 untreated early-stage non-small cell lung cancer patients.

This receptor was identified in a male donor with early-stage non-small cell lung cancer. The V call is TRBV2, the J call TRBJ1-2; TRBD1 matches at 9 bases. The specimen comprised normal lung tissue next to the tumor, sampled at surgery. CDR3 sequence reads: CASSYSRTGDAYGYTF. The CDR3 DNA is TGTGCCAGCAGCTACTCCCGGACAGGGGATGCCTATGGCTACACCTTC.